One and the same sample provided the 26 T cell receptor beta chains below, sequenced in a study of Graves' ophthalmopathy and Graves' hyperthyroidism. RNA transcripts yielded amplified TCR beta CDR3 regions. Amplification began with first-round RT-PCR using HTBI primers, then second-round multiplex PCR was performed. MiXCR, run by TCRdb on the multiplex PCR reads, gives a single entry per CDR3 protein. The data show 400,000 to 450,000 distinct CDR3 sequences, approximately 21% seen once. The sample consisted of peripheral blood. These receptors originate from a woman aged 18-30 years with stable Graves' hyperthyroidism.

There are many counts of this clonotype. The junction shows a germline mismatch at one end, possibly a read error. V usage is TRBV11-2 and J usage is TRBJ2-4, with D possibly matching TRBD1 (6 bases). This CDR3 has 17 amino acids. Germline-derived CDR1 and CDR2 are SGHAT and FQNNGV. The CDR3 here is CASSTPGQRIAKNIKYF. DNA for the CDR3: TGTGCCAGCAGCACTCCGGGACAACGAATAGCCAAAAACATTAAGTACTTC.

In this sample, this clonotype turned up many times. The chain joins TRBV6-5 to TRBJ1-5; D not certain. The CDR3 length is 14 residues. Deletions cut 0 bases from V and 6 bases from J, with 9 bases between. CDR1 is MNHEY and CDR2 is SVGAGI in the germline V gene. CDR3 nucleotide sequence: TGTGCCAGCAGTTACTCGCCCCAAGGTCAGCCCCAGCATTTT. This codes for CASSYSPQGQPQHF.

The chain is built from TRBV6-5 and TRBJ2-7, with a tentative D call TRBD1 (7 bases). V lost 2 bases to trimming and J lost 2 bases, with 13 bases between them. This CDR3 comprises 15 residues. The germline V gene encodes CDR1 MNHEY and CDR2 SVGAGI. CDR3 residues: CASSYGGTETYEQYF. CDR3 nucleotide sequence: TGTGCCAGCAGTTACGGGGGGACAGAAACCTACGAGCAGTACTTC.

This clonotype was seen a handful of times. The rearrangement joins TRBV20-1 to TRBJ2-7; 10 nucleotides agree with TRBD2. V was clipped by 6 bases and J by 3 bases; unmatched bases: 5. Looked up from germline, CDR1 is DFQATT and CDR2 is SNEGSKA (reference sequence). The CDR3 sequence is 13 residues long. DNA for the CDR3: TGCAGTGCCCCACTAGCGGGACTCTACGAGCAGTACTTC. It codes for CSAPLAGLYEQYF.

This clonotype was picked up many times. The rearrangement joins TRBV15 to TRBJ2-6; D uncertain. CDR3 length equals 16 residues. The V end lost 3 bases, the J end lost 2 bases, and 11 bases lay between the germline ends. Germline-derived CDR1 and CDR2 are LNHNV and YYDKDF (reference sequence). CDR3 loop: CATSSTPGTGANVLTF. Here the CDR3 DNA reads TGTGCCACCAGCAGTACCCCGGGCACTGGGGCCAACGTCCTGACTTTC.

In this sample, this clonotype turned up a few times. This chain uses TRBV10-3 with TRBJ2-3, with TRBD1 matching 7 bases. Germline V gene data show CDR1 as ENHRY and CDR2 as SYGVKD. Trimming at V came to 6 bases and at J to 5 bases, leaving 5 bases not matched to a gene. The CDR3 extends over 13 amino acids. CDR3 in DNA: TGTGCCATCAGCAACAGGGGCGAAGATACGCAGTATTTT. Protein sequence: CAISNRGEDTQYF.

This clonotype was counted at least ten times. The chain carries TRBV2 and TRBJ1-2, with unresolved D. CDR1 SNHLY and CDR2 FYNNEI come from the germline V gene. The CDR3 runs 15 residues. V was shortened by 3 bases and J by 1 base, with 12 bases between the two germline ends. The CDR3 DNA follows: TGTGCCAGCAGTGATTGGTCGGTTCTTAACTATGGCTACACCTTC. This gives the protein CASSDWSVLNYGYTF.

This clonotype has a count of ten or more. V gene TRBV2 combines with J gene TRBJ1-6; a possible D gene is TRBD1 (6 bases). V was trimmed by 4 bases and J by 9 bases, leaving 16 bases between them. This CDR3 has 15 residues. CDR1 is SNHLY and CDR2 is FYNNEI in the germline V gene. The CDR3 DNA reads TGTGCCAGCAGTGGCACAGGGATGATAGGTTCACCCCTCCACTTT. Protein sequence: CASSGTGMIGSPLHF.

There are many counts of this clonotype. CDR3 region: CASSFEDRTYTF. DNA for the CDR3: TGTGCCAGCAGTTTCGAGGACAGGACCTACACCTTC. This sequence joins TRBV6-2 or TRBV6-3 and TRBJ1-2; TRBD1 aligns across 7 bases. Germline V gene data show CDR1 as MNHEY and CDR2 as SVGEGT. The V and J ends lost 4 bases and 10 bases, in that order; junction bases with no gene match: 6. The CDR3 extends over 12 amino acids.

This clonotype was seen many times. The rearrangement uses TRBV7-8 and TRBJ1-1, with a tentative D call TRBD1 (5 bases). Germline CDR1 is SGHVS and CDR2 is FQNEAQ. The CDR3 extends over 14 amino acids. Trimming cost V 4 bases and J 2 bases, with 11 bases left between them. The CDR3 nucleotides read TGTGCCAGCAGCTCCTGGGACCGTAACACTGAAGCTTTCTTT. Translating it yields CASSSWDRNTEAFF.

There are many counts of this clonotype. This sequence joins TRBV9 and TRBJ1-2; 7 nucleotides line up with TRBD1. J gave up 4 bases and V 3 bases, and 6 bases lay outside the gene matches. Germline V lookup: CDR1 SGDLS, CDR2 YYNGEE. The CDR3 is 14 amino acids. The CDR3 nucleotides read TGTGCCAGCAGCGCTACGGGACAGTCCTATGGCTACACCTTC. Encoded protein: CASSATGQSYGYTF. The variable domain in full, with the rest retrieved from reference TRBV9 and TRBJ1-2, is DSGVTQTPKHLITATGQRVTLRCSPRSGDLSVYWYQQSLDQGLQFLIQYYNGEERAKGNILERFSAQQFPDLHSELNLSSLELGDSALYFCASSATGQSYGYTFGSGTRLTVV.

This clonotype showed up many times. The chain is built from TRBV12-3 or TRBV12-4 and TRBJ2-5; a possible D gene is TRBD1 (5 bases). V lost 6 bases and J lost 2, with 10 bases in between. CDR3 length equals 13 residues. As DNA, the CDR3 is TGTGCCAGCAGCCCAGGGTCACAAGAGACCCAGTACTTC. Protein: CASSPGSQETQYF.

As regards this clonotype: The conserved phenylalanine or tryptophan is not found at the CDR3 terminus, so this likely reflects a read error. The V gene is TRBV6-2 or TRBV6-3, the J gene TRBJ2-5; D ambiguous. The germline V and J ends were trimmed by 5 bases and 3 bases, with 4 bases remaining between them. CDR3 length: 11 amino acids. The germline CDR1 and CDR2 sequences are MNHEY and SVGEGT. The CDR3 DNA reads as TGTGCCAGCAGTCGAAAAGAGACCCAGTACCTC. It is translated as CASSRKETQYL.

There are a few counts of this clonotype. The chain recombines TRBV4-1 with TRBJ1-5, with D unresolved. Deletions cut 1 base from V and 5 bases from J, with 6 bases between. This CDR3 is 13 amino acids long. The V gene's germline CDR1 is MGHRA and CDR2 YSYEKL. The CDR3 loop reads CASSQVGYQPQHF. Here the CDR3 DNA reads TGCGCCAGCAGCCAAGTAGGTTATCAGCCCCAGCATTTT.

This clonotype occurred many times. This rearrangement joins TRBV5-1 to TRBJ1-2, with unresolved D. The ends were cut back, 4 bases at V and 4 bases at J, with 11 bases in the middle. The CDR3 loop spans 13 amino acids. Germline assignment: CDR1 SGHRS and CDR2 YFSETQ. In DNA form, the CDR3 reads TGCGCCAGCAGCGAGGGCAGCTTCTATGGCTACACCTTC. Amino acids: CASSEGSFYGYTF. Drawing the rest from reference TRBV5-1 and TRBJ1-2, the complete variable domain is KAGVTQTPRYLIKTRGQQVTLSCSPISGHRSVSWYQQTPGQGLQFLFEYFSETQRNKGNFPGRFSGRQFSNSRSEMNVSTLELGDSALYLCASSEGSFYGYTFGSGTRLTVV.

The table lists this clonotype with many counts. The rearrangement uses TRBV5-1 and TRBJ2-7; 7 bases map to TRBD2. CDR3 length: 13 amino acids. The J segment lost 7 bases and the V segment lost 8 bases, leaving 12 bases of the junction unmatched. Germline V gene data show CDR1 as SGHRS and CDR2 as YFSETQ. The CDR3 is CASSLGTTSEQYF. Here the CDR3 DNA reads TGCGCCAGTAGTTTAGGGACTACCTCGGAGCAGTACTTC.

This clonotype was recorded many times. The chain has TRBV6-1 and TRBJ2-7; possible D gene TRBD1, 6 bases. This CDR3 comprises 13 residues. Germline CDR1 is MNHNS and CDR2 is SASEGT. V was pared by 7 bases and J by 5 bases, with 15 bases between. In DNA form, the CDR3 reads TGTGCCAGCACGGCAGGGGAAGGGGACGAGCAGTACTTC. This gives the protein CASTAGEGDEQYF.

This clonotype appeared many times. This sequence joins TRBV7-3 and TRBJ2-5, with a possible D match to TRBD2 (6 bases). Trimming removed 0 bases from V and 4 bases from J, with 9 bases in between. CDR3 size: 14 residues. Germline V gives CDR1 SGHTA, CDR2 FQGTGA. This chain's CDR3 is CASSLTGLRETQYF. The CDR3 nucleotides read TGTGCCAGCAGCTTAACGGGACTCCGAGAGACCCAGTACTTC.

This clonotype was observed many times. The CDR3 DNA reads as TGCAGTGCATGGGATAACTATGGCTACACCTTC. Protein: CSAWDNYGYTF. V gene TRBV20-1 combines with J gene TRBJ1-2; no reliable D call. The CDR3 is 11 amino acids. In germline, CDR1 is DFQATT, CDR2 SNEGSKA (reference sequence). Trimming took off 6 bases at V and 1 base at J, with 6 bases between the two ends.

The genes are TRBV20-1 and TRBJ1-1; the match to TRBD1 covers 8 bases. CDR3 size: 13 residues. V shed 5 bases, J shed 7 bases, and the junction held 9 bases outside the gene matches. Germline V lookup: CDR1 DFQATT, CDR2 SNEGSKA (reference sequence). The CDR3 bases are TGCAGTGCTCCTCTGACAGGGGTGGGTGAAGCTTTCTTT. It encodes CSAPLTGVGEAFF.

Comments on this clonotype: This may arise from a read error, as a much more abundant clone is one base away. As the CDR3 is not closed by the conserved phenylalanine or tryptophan, this likely results from a read error. The CDR3 DNA sequence: TGTGCCAGCAGTTTTGCCGGACAGGGGGAACAGCCCCAGCATTTG. Translated: CASSFAGQGEQPQHL. V gene TRBV2 combines with J gene TRBJ1-5, with 10 bases fitting TRBD1. Germline assignment: CDR1 SNHLY and CDR2 FYNNEI. CDR3 length: 15 residues. V trimming: 5 bases; J trimming: 7 bases; junction bases outside the gene matches: 8.

This clonotype has ten or more counts. This sequence joins TRBV5-6 and TRBJ1-2, with D perhaps matching TRBD1 (6 bases). The germline V gene encodes CDR1 SGHDT and CDR2 YYEEEE. The CDR3 extends over 13 amino acids. V lost 4 bases and J 4 bases, leaving 11 bases between the germline ends. CDR3 amino acids: CASSLGTSYGYTF. CDR3 in DNA: TGTGCCAGCAGCCTAGGGACAAGCTATGGCTACACCTTC.

To note about this clonotype: At one boundary the junction diverges from the germline segment, which might be a read error. The chain has TRBV7-9 and TRBJ1-1; maybe TRBD1 (5 bases). The CDR3 contains 14 residues. CDR1 SEHNR and CDR2 FQNEAQ come from the germline V gene (reference sequence). CDR3 loop: CASSLGGSNTGAFF. The CDR3, as DNA: TGTGCCAGCAGCCTGGGGGGAAGTAATACTGGAGCTTTCTTT.

This clonotype has a handful of counts. The rearrangement uses TRBV29-1 and TRBJ2-2; D not resolved. Germline V gives CDR1 SQVTM, CDR2 ANQGSEA. Trimming left V 7 bases short and J 2 bases short, with 8 bases between. This CDR3 has 12 residues. The DNA for the CDR3 is TGCAGCGGTGACGAAAACACCGGGGAGCTGTTTTTT. As protein: CSGDENTGELFF.

This clonotype turned up a few times. The chain employs TRBV11-3 and TRBJ2-1; no definite D call. There are 15 residues in the CDR3. Germline CDR1 and CDR2: SGHNT and YENEEA. The V end lost 5 bases, the J end lost 2 bases, and 13 bases lay between the germline ends. The CDR3 nucleotides read TGTGCCAGCAGCCCCTCGATCAGCCCCTACAATGAGCAGTTCTTC. Translated: CASSPSISPYNEQFF.

The chain couples TRBV28 to TRBJ2-1; no definite D call. The germline V gene encodes CDR1 MDHEN and CDR2 SYDVKM. V gave up 5 bases and J gave up 3 bases, with 5 bases separating them. The CDR3 is 12 amino acids. The CDR3 nucleotides read TGTGCCAGCAGTCTGGGCTACAATGAGCAGTTCTTC. Its translation is CASSLGYNEQFF.